Reported below is one T cell receptor beta chain. What it recognizes is unknown. The sample originates from a study of T cell clusters in autoimmune cytopenias. The study's findings and limits: The T cell clusters came from computational analysis alone and lack functional validation. Physiological T cell clusters of healthy donors were apparently absent in primary autoimmune cytopenia patients.

CDR1 is LNHDA, CDR2 SQIVND, per germline (reference sequence). The length of the CDR3 is 15 residues. About 37,500 genome equivalents of blood DNA were amplified for TRB. Multiplex touch-down PCR amplified TRB using TRB-A and TRB-B pools in one tube. TCRdb re-called the multiplex PCR reads; every CDR3 protein appears as one record, without DNA. The sample table includes approximately 6,000 distinct CDR3 sequences. These data were also filed under a second study, of T cell repertoires in aging, cancer and after chemotherapy. This second report adds: Clear clonal overlap appeared across healthy donor samples taken over several months to years. Untreated cancer patients had significantly lower blood TCR diversity than age-matched healthy donors.

V gene TRBV19 combines with J gene TRBJ2-1; the D gene TCRdb calls, TRBD2, cannot be checked with no DNA. The clonotype was recovered from a human donor in good health. Sequencing used peripheral blood. Here the CDR3 reads CASSPPGLPYNEQFF. The whole variable domain, filled in from reference TRBV19 and TRBJ2-1, reads DGGITQSPKYLFRKEGQNVTLSCEQNLNHDAMYWYRQDPGQGLRLIYYSQIVNDFQKGDIAEGYSVSREKKESFPLTVTSAQKNPTAFYLCASSPPGLPYNEQFFGPGTRLTVL.